The source of this T cell receptor (beta chain) is a study of cytomegalovirus exposure and HLA in healthy donors. Study at large: A previous analysis identified 100 million or so unique TCR beta sequences derived from some 200 million T cells.

CDR1 is LNHDA, CDR2 SQIVND, per germline (reference sequence). The ends lost 6 bases at V and 4 bases at J; junction bases unmatched: 8. The CDR3 covers 15 residues. With 60 Vbeta and 13 Jbeta primers, the PCR was carried out. The table came from immunoSEQ multiplex PCR; TCRdb's copy has only in-frame clones and leaves some out. The sample holds tens of thousands of clones, approximately 78% seen once. Study-level points and caveats: The study had only CMV serostatus as immune exposure information. By a later analysis, the bulk of CMV-associated TCR beta chains appeared HLA-restricted. The classifier reportedly diagnosed cytomegalovirus status with high specificity and sensitivity.

As concerns this clone: Its specificity is not known.

The rearrangement joins TRBV19 to TRBJ2-7; 11 bases align to TRBD2. Sequenced sample: PBMCs. This receptor was taken from a male donor in good health and CMV-seropositive. CDR3 region: CASSSLAGVSYEQYF. CDR3 sequence (DNA): TGTGCCAGTAGCTCACTAGCGGGAGTTTCATACGAGCAGTACTTC.